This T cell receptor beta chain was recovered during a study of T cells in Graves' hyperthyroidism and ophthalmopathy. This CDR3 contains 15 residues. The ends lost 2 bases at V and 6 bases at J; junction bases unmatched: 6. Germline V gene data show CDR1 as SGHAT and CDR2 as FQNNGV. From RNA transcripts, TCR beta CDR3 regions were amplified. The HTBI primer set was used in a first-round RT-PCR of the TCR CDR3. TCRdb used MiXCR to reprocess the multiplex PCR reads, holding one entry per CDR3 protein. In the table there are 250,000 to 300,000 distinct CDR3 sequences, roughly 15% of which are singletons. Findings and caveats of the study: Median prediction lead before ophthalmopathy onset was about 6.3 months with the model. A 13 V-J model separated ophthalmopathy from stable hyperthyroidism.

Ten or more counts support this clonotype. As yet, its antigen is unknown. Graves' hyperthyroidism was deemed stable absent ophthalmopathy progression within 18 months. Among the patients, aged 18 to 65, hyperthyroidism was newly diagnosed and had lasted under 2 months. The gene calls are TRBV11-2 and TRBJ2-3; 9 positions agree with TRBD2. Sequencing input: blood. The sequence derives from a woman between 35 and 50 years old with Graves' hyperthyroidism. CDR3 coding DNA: TGTGCCAGCAGCTTAACGGCGGGAGGGGGCGATACGCAGTATTTT. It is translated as CASSLTAGGGDTQYF.